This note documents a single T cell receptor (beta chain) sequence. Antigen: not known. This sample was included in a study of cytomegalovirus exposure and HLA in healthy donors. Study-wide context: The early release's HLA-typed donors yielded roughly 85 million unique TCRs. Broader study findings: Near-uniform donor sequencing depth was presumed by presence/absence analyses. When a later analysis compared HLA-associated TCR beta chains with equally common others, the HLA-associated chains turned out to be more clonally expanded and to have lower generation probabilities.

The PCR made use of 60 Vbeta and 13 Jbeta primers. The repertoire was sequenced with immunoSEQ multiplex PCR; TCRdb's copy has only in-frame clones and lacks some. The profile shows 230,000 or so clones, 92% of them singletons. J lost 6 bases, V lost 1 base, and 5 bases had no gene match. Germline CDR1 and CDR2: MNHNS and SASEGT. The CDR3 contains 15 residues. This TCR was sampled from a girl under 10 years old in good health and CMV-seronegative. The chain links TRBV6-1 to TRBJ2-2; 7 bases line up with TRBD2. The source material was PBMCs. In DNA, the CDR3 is TGTGCCAGCAGTGAAGAGGGAGGGATCCCCGGGGAGCTGTTTTTT. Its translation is CASSEEGGIPGELFF.